This entry lists 5 T cell receptor beta chains sequenced from one sample in a study of T cells after yellow fever vaccination. Each CDR3 protein is one row after TCRdb ran MiXCR on the 5' RACE reads. The repertoire holds around 350,000 distinct CDR3 sequences, with around 6.4% as singletons. Here the sequenced sample was PBMCs, taken 5 days after the yellow fever booster vaccination. These receptors originate from a man aged 25 to 45 who received the YFV17D yellow fever vaccine.

This clonotype came up a few times. This chain joins TRBV20-1 and TRBJ2-3, with D perhaps TRBD1 (5 bases). The CDR3 covers 12 residues. V lost 5 bases and J lost 4, with 10 bases in between. Germline CDR1 and CDR2: DFQATT and SNEGSKA (reference sequence). The CDR3 sequence: CSASLGPDTQYF. CDR3 nucleotides: TGCAGTGCTTCCCTGGGGCCAGATACGCAGTATTTT.

The V gene is TRBV7-2, the J gene TRBJ2-7; D not resolved. V lost 3 bases and J lost 7, with 19 bases in between. The CDR3 extends over 15 amino acids. CDR1 and CDR2 from the germline V gene are SGHTA and FQGNSA. The CDR3 DNA follows: TGTGCCAGCAGCTTTAAAGTGCCCCCGTCGGATGAGCAGTACTTC. Encoded protein: CASSFKVPPSDEQYF.

This clonotype was recorded at least ten times. This chain uses TRBV20-1 with TRBJ2-2; D call uncertain. The CDR3 is 13 amino acids. Germline CDR1 reads DFQATT; CDR2 reads SNEGSKA (reference sequence). Trimming pared 2 bases from V and 3 bases from J, leaving 7 bases between. CDR3 nucleotide sequence: TGCAGTGCTAGATATACTGACACCGGGGAGCTGTTTTTT. As protein: CSARYTDTGELFF.

The J gene is TRBJ2-7, the V gene TRBV7-3; D perhaps matches TRBD2 (6 bases). The ends were cut back, 4 bases at V and 3 bases at J, with 19 bases in the middle. The V gene's germline CDR1 is SGHTA and CDR2 FQGTGA. CDR3 length equals 16 residues. In nucleotides, the CDR3 is TGTGCCAGCAGCTCCGACGCACCAGGGACTGGCTACGAGCAGTACTTC. Protein product: CASSSDAPGTGYEQYF.

This clonotype was observed a few times. V is TRBV12-3 or TRBV12-4 and J is TRBJ2-2, with 7 bases aligning to TRBD2. V gave up 3 bases and J gave up 7 bases; unmatched junction bases: 14. The CDR3 spans 17 residues. CDR3 loop: CASSFLTSSVGGGELFF. The CDR3 coding sequence is TGTGCCAGCAGTTTCCTGACTAGCTCCGTGGGAGGCGGGGAGCTGTTTTTT.